The 2 T cell receptor beta chains below come from one sample, sequenced in a study of cytomegalovirus exposure and HLA in healthy donors. 13 Jbeta primers and 60 Vbeta primers were used for the PCR. Assay used: immunoSEQ multiplex PCR; TCRdb lists only in-frame clones, some missing. Here the sample spans approximately 70,000 clones, roughly 74% being singletons. Sequenced input: PBMCs. The receptors here all came from a human donor in good health.

V is TRBV10-3 and J is TRBJ2-7, with TRBD2 matching over 11 bases. J was trimmed by 4 bases and V by 4 bases; bases with no gene match: 21. The length of the CDR3 is 20 residues. CDR1 and CDR2 (germline): ENHRY, SYGVKD. CDR3 nucleotides: TGTGCCATCAGTGCGTCTAGGGACAGGGCGGTAGCGGGAGGGAGGTACGAGCAGTACTTC. It codes for CAISASRDRAVAGGRYEQYF.

This clone has just one count. The J gene is TRBJ2-1, the V gene TRBV6-1; D gene ambiguous. The CDR3 runs 11 residues. V was pared by 2 bases and J by 6 bases, with 2 bases between. Germline V gene lookup returns CDR1 MNHNS and CDR2 SASEGT. CDR3 DNA sequence: TGTGCCAGCAGTGAACTCAATGAGCAGTTCTTC. Protein: CASSELNEQFF.